This TCR beta chain emerged from a study of shared T cell receptors in the human thymus. Germline loops: CDR1 SGHTA, CDR2 FQGNSA. Trimming shortened V by 3 bases and J by 0 bases, and 9 bases separated the two germline ends. This CDR3 spans 15 amino acids. Profiled with immunoSEQ multiplex PCR; TCRdb holds only in-frame clones, not every one. Of fewer than 700,000 clones in the sample, roughly 88% were seen once. The sample was also reused in another study, on human thymus T cells.

This sequence was found in a boy under three years old with a congenital heart defect. Specimen: thymocytes. V gene TRBV7-2 combines with J gene TRBJ1-5; D perhaps matches TRBD1 (5 bases). CDR3 in amino acids: CASSLPGHSNQPQHF. The DNA for the CDR3 is TGTGCCAGCAGCTTGCCAGGGCATAGCAATCAGCCCCAGCATTTT. Full variable domain (outside the CDR3, taken from reference TRBV7-2 and TRBJ1-5): GAGVSQSPSNKVTEKGKDVELRCDPISGHTALYWYRQSLGQGLEFLIYFQGNSAPDKSGLPSDRFSAERTGGSVSTLTIQRTQQEDSAVYLCASSLPGHSNQPQHFGDGTRLSIL.